Following are 23 T cell receptor beta chains from one sample sequenced in a study of CD8 T cells in ankylosing spondylitis. Each CDR3 protein is one row after TCRdb ran MiXCR on the 5' RACE reads. Of roughly 230,000 distinct CDR3 sequences detected, over 9.5% appear once; the ten largest clones hold 2.6%. The specimen sequenced was blood, either unsorted or a sorted T cell fraction (not recorded which). These receptors all come from a male donor with ankylosing spondylitis or in good health (not recorded which).

This clonotype has a count of ten or more. V gene TRBV20-1 combines with J gene TRBJ2-3; no clear D. From germline, CDR1 is DFQATT and CDR2 SNEGSKA (reference sequence). The CDR3 totals 14 residues. Trimming pared 4 bases from V and 2 bases from J, leaving 13 bases between. CDR3 protein: CSAMLRRATDTQYF. CDR3 DNA sequence: TGCAGTGCTATGCTTCGCCGGGCCACAGATACGCAGTATTTT.

This clonotype was recorded a few times. The chain has TRBV3-1 and TRBJ2-3; 8 bases map to TRBD1. Germline V lookup: CDR1 LGHDT, CDR2 YNNKEL (reference sequence). This CDR3 is 17 amino acids long. The V segment lost 5 bases and the J segment 1 base; nucleotides outside the gene matches: 11. CDR3 DNA: TGTGCCAGCAGCGTTACAGGGGGAAAGATTGGCACAGATACGCAGTATTTT. Encoded protein: CASSVTGGKIGTDTQYF.

This clonotype was seen repeatedly, ten times or more. The V and J genes are TRBV12-3 or TRBV12-4 and TRBJ2-3; perhaps D is TRBD1 or TRBD2 (5 bases each). The CDR3 runs to 13 residues. V was pared by 5 bases and J by 6 bases, with 12 bases between. The CDR3 DNA reads as TGTGCCAGCAGTCCCAGTTGGGACGATACGCAGTATTTT. Its translation is CASSPSWDDTQYF.

This sequence joins TRBV30 and TRBJ2-1; 12 bases map to TRBD2. Germline assignment: CDR1 GTSNPN and CDR2 SVGIG (reference sequence). The length of the CDR3 is 13 residues. J was trimmed by 9 bases and V by 7 bases; bases with no gene match: 7. CDR3 nucleotide sequence: TGTGCCTCTACTAGCGGGGGGTATCGTGAGCAGTTCTTC. As protein: CASTSGGYREQFF.

This clonotype was seen repeatedly, ten times or more. The rearrangement joins TRBV2 to TRBJ2-1; 9 bases map to TRBD2. V trimming: 7 bases; J trimming: 5 bases; junction bases outside the gene matches: 3. Germline V gives CDR1 SNHLY, CDR2 FYNNEI. This CDR3 contains 13 residues. The CDR3: CASMGGRDNEQFF. The CDR3 DNA follows: TGTGCCAGCATGGGCGGGAGGGACAATGAGCAGTTCTTC.

This clonotype has ten or more counts. The chain has TRBV20-1 and TRBJ2-5; no reliable D call. The CDR3 contains 13 residues. V was trimmed by 3 bases and J by 3 bases, leaving 11 bases between them. Germline V gene lookup returns CDR1 DFQATT and CDR2 SNEGSKA (reference sequence). The CDR3 sequence is CSARAIKEETQYF. The CDR3 coding sequence is TGCAGTGCTAGGGCAATAAAAGAAGAGACCCAGTACTTC.

In its sample, this clonotype was seen many times. This chain links TRBV5-6 with TRBJ2-1; D is unresolved. CDR3 length equals 15 residues. Germline V gives CDR1 SGHDT, CDR2 YYEEEE. V lost 0 bases, J lost 6 bases, and 13 bases lay in between. CDR3 loop: CASSLGRQVGNEQFF. For the CDR3, the DNA is TGTGCCAGCAGCTTGGGTAGGCAGGTTGGCAATGAGCAGTTCTTC.

J is TRBJ1-2 and V is TRBV29-1, with D perhaps matching TRBD1 (6 bases). Germline CDR1 is SQVTM and CDR2 is ANQGSEA. The V end was cut by 3 bases, the J end by 4 bases, with 12 bases between. There are 13 residues in the CDR3. The DNA of the CDR3 is TGCAGCGTTGAGGCACAGGGACCCTATGGCTACACCTTC. Protein: CSVEAQGPYGYTF.

The CDR3 protein is CASSVDSKYEQYF. As DNA, the CDR3 is TGTGCCAGCAGCGTGGATTCTAAGTACGAGCAGTACTTC. The rearrangement uses TRBV7-2 and TRBJ2-7; D is undetermined. The V gene lost 5 bases and the J gene lost 4 bases, with 12 bases spanning the gap. The CDR3 covers 13 residues. The germline CDR1 and CDR2 sequences are SGHTA and FQGNSA.

Only a few counts were recorded for this clonotype. This chain links TRBV6-1 with TRBJ1-1, with TRBD1 as a possible D gene (6 bases). Trimming cost V 0 bases and J 10 bases, with 15 bases left between them. Looked up from germline, CDR1 is MNHNS and CDR2 is SASEGT. The CDR3 sequence is 14 residues long. The CDR3 DNA is TGTGCCAGCAGTGAAGCTGGATCGGGGGGGCGAGCTTTCTTT. It specifies CASSEAGSGGRAFF.

The sample holds many counts of this clonotype. This chain uses TRBV5-1 with TRBJ1-6, with D possibly TRBD1 on 5 matching bases. Trimming left V 0 bases short and J 10 bases short, with 8 bases between. This CDR3 comprises 13 residues. Germline-derived CDR1 and CDR2 are SGHRS and YFSETQ. The CDR3 protein is CASSLGDRSPLHF. DNA of the CDR3: TGCGCCAGCAGCTTGGGGGACCGCTCACCCCTCCACTTT.

This clonotype was observed many times. This sequence joins TRBV12-3 or TRBV12-4 and TRBJ2-5; tentative D call: TRBD2 (6 bases). The V and J ends lost 2 bases and 7 bases respectively, with 11 bases between them. CDR3 length equals 13 residues. The CDR3 sequence: CASSLSGDGTQYF. CDR3 DNA: TGTGCCAGCAGTTTATCGGGGGACGGGACCCAGTACTTC.

The table lists this clonotype with a few counts. The rearrangement joins TRBV10-3 to TRBJ2-6; no reliable D call. Per germline, CDR1 ENHRY and CDR2 SYGVKD. V lost 9 bases, J lost 0 bases, and 9 bases lay in between. The CDR3 contains 14 residues. CDR3 region: CAIRDLSGANVLTF. CDR3 sequence (DNA): TGTGCCATTCGCGACCTCTCTGGGGCCAACGTCCTGACTTTC.

The chain employs TRBV7-9 and TRBJ2-1, with TRBD2 matching over 8 bases. Trimming took 1 base from V and 1 from J; bases not matched to a gene: 3. CDR1 is SEHNR and CDR2 is FQNEAQ in the germline V gene (reference sequence). The CDR3 totals 16 residues. The CDR3 loop reads CASSLVAGQSYNEQFF. In nucleotides, the CDR3 is TGTGCCAGCAGCTTAGTAGCGGGGCAATCCTACAATGAGCAGTTCTTC.

The table lists this clonotype with many counts. The chain carries TRBV20-1 and TRBJ1-6, with unresolved D. Trimming stripped 1 base from V and 0 bases from J, with 13 bases between. Germline values: CDR1 DFQATT, CDR2 SNEGSKA (reference sequence). The CDR3 loop spans 17 amino acids. CDR3 sequence reads: CSARALRESSYNSPLHF. The CDR3 region has the DNA TGCAGTGCTAGAGCCCTTAGGGAGAGCTCCTATAATTCACCCCTCCACTTT.

The table lists this clonotype with many counts. The chain uses TRBV7-8 and TRBJ2-3, with 7 positions matching TRBD2. The CDR3 has 15 amino acids. The germline V gene has CDR1 SGHVS and CDR2 FQNEAQ. Unmatched junction bases numbered 7, after V lost 5 bases and J lost 2 bases. CDR3 region: CASSAPAGDTDTQYF. The CDR3 DNA reads TGTGCCAGCAGCGCCCCCGCGGGGGACACAGATACGCAGTATTTT.

The sample holds a few counts of this clonotype. J is TRBJ2-7 and V is TRBV30; TRBD1 agrees at 9 bases. The CDR3 sequence is 14 residues long. Germline V gene data show CDR1 as GTSNPN and CDR2 as SVGIG (reference sequence). Trimming took 2 bases from V and 3 from J; bases not matched to a gene: 5. The CDR3 coding sequence is TGTGCCTGGAGTTTGGGACAGGGACTCTACGAGCAGTACTTC. The encoded protein is CAWSLGQGLYEQYF.

This clonotype was seen repeatedly, ten times or more. The rearrangement uses TRBV30 and TRBJ2-7; D not certain. Trimming took 1 base from V and 3 from J, leaving 10 bases between them. The CDR3 length is 13 residues. The germline V gene has CDR1 GTSNPN and CDR2 SVGIG (reference sequence). The CDR3 here is CAWSGDTYYEQYF. In DNA, the CDR3 is TGTGCCTGGAGTGGAGACACTTACTACGAGCAGTACTTC.

The sample holds many counts of this clonotype. This chain links TRBV27 with TRBJ2-7, with TRBD1 matching 7 bases. J gave up 2 bases and V 6 bases, and 13 bases lay outside the gene matches. The length of the CDR3 is 16 residues. In germline, CDR1 is MNHEY, CDR2 SMNVEV (reference sequence). DNA for the CDR3: TGTGCCAGCAGCCGTTCGGGACAGACCCTAACCTACGAGCAGTACTTC. Its translation is CASSRSGQTLTYEQYF.

There are many counts of this clonotype. The chain recombines TRBV7-2 with TRBJ2-5; 9 nucleotides line up with TRBD2. The CDR3 is 15 amino acids. The V gene end was trimmed by 5 bases and the J gene end by 5 bases; junction bases not matched to a gene: 9. Per the germline V gene, CDR1 is SGHTA and CDR2 is FQGNSA. The CDR3 is CASSLTGLAGETQYF. In DNA form, the CDR3 reads TGTGCCAGCAGCCTAACGGGACTAGCTGGCGAGACCCAGTACTTC.

The chain joins TRBV2 to TRBJ2-4; D call uncertain. Germline assignment: CDR1 SNHLY and CDR2 FYNNEI. The germline V and J ends were trimmed by 8 bases and 11 bases, with 16 bases remaining between them. This CDR3 has 12 residues. CDR3: CASRLGSRVQYF. CDR3 DNA sequence: TGTGCCAGCCGACTTGGTTCGCGCGTTCAGTACTTC. Drawing the rest from reference TRBV2 and TRBJ2-4, the complete variable domain is EPEVTQTPSHQVTQMGQEVILRCVPISNHLYFYWYRQILGQKVEFLVSFYNNEISEKSEIFDDQFSVERPDGSNFTLKIRSTKLEDSAMYFCASRLGSRVQYFGAGTRLSVL.

The table lists this clonotype with many counts. J is TRBJ2-3 and V is TRBV5-1, with D maybe TRBD1 (5 bases). Trimming stripped 4 bases from V and 4 bases from J, with 13 bases between. There are 14 residues in the CDR3. Germline V gene lookup returns CDR1 SGHRS and CDR2 YFSETQ. The CDR3 DNA sequence: TGCGCCAGCAGCGTTAATAGCAGGGCAGATACGCAGTATTTT. It codes for CASSVNSRADTQYF.

The table lists this clonotype with many counts. The V and J genes are TRBV20-1 and TRBJ2-5, with 8 bases lining up with TRBD1. This CDR3 is built from 15 residues. V lost 5 bases, J lost 1 base, and 9 bases stayed unmatched. CDR1 DFQATT and CDR2 SNEGSKA come from the germline V gene (reference sequence). CDR3 protein: CSASGTGGVQETQYF. CDR3 coding DNA: TGCAGTGCTTCTGGGACAGGTGGGGTCCAAGAGACCCAGTACTTC.